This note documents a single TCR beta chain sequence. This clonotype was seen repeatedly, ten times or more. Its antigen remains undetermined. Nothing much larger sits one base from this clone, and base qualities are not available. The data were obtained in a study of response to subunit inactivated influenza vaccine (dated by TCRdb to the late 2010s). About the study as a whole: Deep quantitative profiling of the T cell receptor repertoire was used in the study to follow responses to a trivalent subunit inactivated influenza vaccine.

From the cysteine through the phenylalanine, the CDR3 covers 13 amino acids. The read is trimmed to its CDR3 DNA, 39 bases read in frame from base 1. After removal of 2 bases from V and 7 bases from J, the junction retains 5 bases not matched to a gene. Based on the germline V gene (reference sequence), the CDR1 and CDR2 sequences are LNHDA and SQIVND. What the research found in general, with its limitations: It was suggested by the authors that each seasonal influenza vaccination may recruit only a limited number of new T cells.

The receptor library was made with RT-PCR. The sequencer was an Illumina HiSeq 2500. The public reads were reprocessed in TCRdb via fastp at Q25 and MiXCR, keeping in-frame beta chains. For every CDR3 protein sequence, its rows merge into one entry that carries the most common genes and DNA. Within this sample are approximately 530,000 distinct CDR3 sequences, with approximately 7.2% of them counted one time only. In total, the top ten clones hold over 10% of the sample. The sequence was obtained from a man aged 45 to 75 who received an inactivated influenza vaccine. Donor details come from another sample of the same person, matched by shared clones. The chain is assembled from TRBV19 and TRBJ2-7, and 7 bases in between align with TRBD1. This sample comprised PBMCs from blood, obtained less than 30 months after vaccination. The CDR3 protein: CASSIRQGYEQYF. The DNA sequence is TGTGCCAGTAGTATAAGACAGGGATATGAGCAGTACTTC.